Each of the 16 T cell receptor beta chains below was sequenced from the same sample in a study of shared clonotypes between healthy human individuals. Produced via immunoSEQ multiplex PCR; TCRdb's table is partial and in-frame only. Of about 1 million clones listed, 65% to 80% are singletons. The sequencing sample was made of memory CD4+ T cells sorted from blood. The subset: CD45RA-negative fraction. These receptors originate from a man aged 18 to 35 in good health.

This chain's CDR3 is CASSLFTETFSGANVLTF. CDR3 DNA sequence: TGTGCCAGCAGCTTATTTACAGAGACGTTCTCTGGGGCCAACGTCCTGACTTTC. The V call is TRBV7-9, the J call TRBJ2-6; D is unclear. The CDR3 has 18 residues. The V gene's germline CDR1 is SEHNR and CDR2 FQNEAQ (reference sequence). V lost 2 bases, J lost 0 bases, and 14 bases lay in between.

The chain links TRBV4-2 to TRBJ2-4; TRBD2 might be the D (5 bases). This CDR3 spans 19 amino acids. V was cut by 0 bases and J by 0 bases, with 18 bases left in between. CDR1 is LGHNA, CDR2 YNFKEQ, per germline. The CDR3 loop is CASSQDSVASSLAKNIQYF. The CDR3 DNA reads TGTGCCAGCAGCCAAGATTCAGTGGCTAGCAGCTTAGCCAAAAACATTCAGTACTTC.

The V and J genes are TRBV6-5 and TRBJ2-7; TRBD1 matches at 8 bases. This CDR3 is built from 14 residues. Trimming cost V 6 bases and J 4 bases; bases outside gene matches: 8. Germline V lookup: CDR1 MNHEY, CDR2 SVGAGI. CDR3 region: CASRPGGSPYEQYF. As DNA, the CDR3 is TGTGCCAGCAGACCAGGGGGCTCCCCTTACGAGCAGTACTTC.

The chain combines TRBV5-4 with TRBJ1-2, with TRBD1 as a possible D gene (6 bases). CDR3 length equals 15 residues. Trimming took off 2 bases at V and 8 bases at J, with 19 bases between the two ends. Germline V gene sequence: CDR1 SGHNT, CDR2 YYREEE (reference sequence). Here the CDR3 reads CASSFGGAGSIGYTF. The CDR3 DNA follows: TGTGCCAGCAGCTTTGGGGGCGCGGGATCTATAGGCTACACCTTC.

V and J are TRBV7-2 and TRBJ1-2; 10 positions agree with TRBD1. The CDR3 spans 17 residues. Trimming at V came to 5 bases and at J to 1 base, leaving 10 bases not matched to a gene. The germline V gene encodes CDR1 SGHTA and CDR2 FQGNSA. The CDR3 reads CASSPPRTGGYNYGYTF. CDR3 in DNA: TGTGCCAGCAGCCCACCAAGGACAGGGGGTTATAACTATGGCTACACCTTC.

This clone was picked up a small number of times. DNA for the CDR3: TGTGCCAGCAGTGCGGGACGGGCGGCTGAAGCTTTCTTT. It encodes CASSAGRAAEAFF. The chain has TRBV25-1 and TRBJ1-1, with D tentatively TRBD1 (5 bases). Deletions cut 4 bases from V and 6 bases from J, with 12 bases between. This CDR3 has 13 residues. Germline values: CDR1 MGHDK, CDR2 SYGVNS.

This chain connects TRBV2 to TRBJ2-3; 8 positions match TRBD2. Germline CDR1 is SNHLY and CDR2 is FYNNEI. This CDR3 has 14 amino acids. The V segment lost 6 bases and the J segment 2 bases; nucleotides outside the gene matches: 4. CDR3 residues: CASRWTSTTDTQYF. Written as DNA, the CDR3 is TGTGCCAGCAGGTGGACTAGCACCACAGATACGCAGTATTTT.

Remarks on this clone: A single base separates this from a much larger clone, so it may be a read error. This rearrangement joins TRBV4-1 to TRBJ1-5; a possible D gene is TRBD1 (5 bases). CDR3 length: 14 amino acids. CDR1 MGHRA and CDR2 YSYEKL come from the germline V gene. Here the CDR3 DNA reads TGCGCCAGCAGCCAAGGGCAGGACAATCAGTCCCAGCATTTT. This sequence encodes CASSQGQDNQSQHF.

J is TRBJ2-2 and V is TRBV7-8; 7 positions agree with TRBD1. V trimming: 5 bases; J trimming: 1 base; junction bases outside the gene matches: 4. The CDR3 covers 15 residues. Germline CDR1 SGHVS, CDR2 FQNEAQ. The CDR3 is CASSLGQLNTGELFF. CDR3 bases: TGTGCCAGCAGCCTGGGACAGCTGAACACCGGGGAGCTGTTTTTT.

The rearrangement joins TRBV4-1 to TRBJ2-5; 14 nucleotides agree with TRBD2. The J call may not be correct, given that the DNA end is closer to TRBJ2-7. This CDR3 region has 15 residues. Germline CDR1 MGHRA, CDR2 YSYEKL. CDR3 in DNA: TGCGCCAGCAGCCAGGGACTAGCGGGGGTTTACGAGCAGTACTTC. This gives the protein CASSQGLAGVYEQYF.

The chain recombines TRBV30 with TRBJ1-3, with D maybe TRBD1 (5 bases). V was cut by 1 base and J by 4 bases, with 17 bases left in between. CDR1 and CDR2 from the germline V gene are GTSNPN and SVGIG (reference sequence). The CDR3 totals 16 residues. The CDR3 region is CAWSAGGGPRGNTIYF. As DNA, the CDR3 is TGTGCCTGGAGTGCTGGGGGGGGACCTAGGGGAAACACCATATATTTT. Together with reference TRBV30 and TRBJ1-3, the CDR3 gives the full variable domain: SQTIHQWPATLVQPVGSPLSLECTVEGTSNPNLYWYRQAAGRGLQLLFYSVGIGQISSEVPQNLSASRPQDRQFILSSKKLLLSDSGFYLCAWSAGGGPRGNTIYFGEGSWLTVV.

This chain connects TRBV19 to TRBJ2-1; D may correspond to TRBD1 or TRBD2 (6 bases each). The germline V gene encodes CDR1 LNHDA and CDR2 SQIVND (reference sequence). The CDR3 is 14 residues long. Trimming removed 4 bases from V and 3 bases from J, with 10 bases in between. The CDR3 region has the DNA TGTGCCAGTAGTAGGGGGGCAGTCTACAATGAGCAGTTCTTC. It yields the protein CASSRGAVYNEQFF.

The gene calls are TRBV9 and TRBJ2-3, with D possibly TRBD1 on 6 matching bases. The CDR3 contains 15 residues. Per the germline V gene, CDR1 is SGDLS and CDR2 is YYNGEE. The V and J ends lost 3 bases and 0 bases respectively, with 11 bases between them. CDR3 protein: CASSATGQSTDTQYF. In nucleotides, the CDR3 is TGTGCCAGCAGCGCCACTGGACAGAGCACAGATACGCAGTATTTT.

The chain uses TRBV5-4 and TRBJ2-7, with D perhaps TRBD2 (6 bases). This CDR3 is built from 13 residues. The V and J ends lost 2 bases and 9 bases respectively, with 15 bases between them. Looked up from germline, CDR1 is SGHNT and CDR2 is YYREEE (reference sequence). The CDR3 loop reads CASSLNGQGGQYF. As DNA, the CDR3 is TGTGCCAGCAGCTTAAACGGGCAGGGAGGGCAGTACTTC.

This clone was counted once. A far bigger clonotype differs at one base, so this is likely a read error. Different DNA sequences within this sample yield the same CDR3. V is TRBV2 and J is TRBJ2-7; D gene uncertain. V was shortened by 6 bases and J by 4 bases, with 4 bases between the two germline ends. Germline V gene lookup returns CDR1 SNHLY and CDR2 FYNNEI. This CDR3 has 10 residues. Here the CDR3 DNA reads TGTGCCAGCAGAGATTACGAGCAGTACTTC. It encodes CASRDYEQYF.

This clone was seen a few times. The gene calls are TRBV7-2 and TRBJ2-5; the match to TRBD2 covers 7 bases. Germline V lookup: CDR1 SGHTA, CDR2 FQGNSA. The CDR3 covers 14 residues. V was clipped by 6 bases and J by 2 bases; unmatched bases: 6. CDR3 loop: CASRRRGEQETQYF. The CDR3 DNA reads TGTGCCAGCAGAAGACGGGGGGAACAAGAGACCCAGTACTTC.